Below, one T cell receptor beta chain is given with its context. Only in-frame clones appear in the TCRdb table, and some are missing; sequencing was by immunoSEQ multiplex PCR. This sample has roughly 700,000 clones, with about 90% found just once. The data originate from a study of shared clonotypes between healthy human individuals. Trimming shortened V by 0 bases and J by 8 bases, and 9 bases separated the two germline ends. The V gene's germline CDR1 is SGHKS and CDR2 YYEKEE (reference sequence). The CDR3 has 13 amino acids. The chain is built from TRBV5-5 and TRBJ2-1; perhaps D is TRBD1 or TRBD2 (5 bases each). The clonotype originates from a man younger than 30 in good health. Some clones in this sample may be carry-over from other donors' samples. Input material: memory CD8+ T cells from PBMCs. Documented subset: CD45RO+ cells pooled with CCR7-negative TemRA cells. DNA of the CDR3: TGTGCCAGCAGCTTGGTAGTGGGGGATGAGCAGTTCTTC. Protein product: CASSLVVGDEQFF.